These 25 T cell receptor beta chains were all obtained from the same sample, sequenced in a study of blood T cell repertoires in COVID-19. TCRdb keeps only in-frame clones here, not all; method: immunoSEQ multiplex PCR. Among 130,000 or so clones listed, about 79% were seen once. Sequences were obtained from peripheral blood. These receptors all stem from a woman of 80 years or more with acute or convalescent COVID-19.

Points on this clone: This may come from a read error, since a much larger clone is one base off. Other DNA sequences in the sample encode the same CDR3. The CDR3 region is CASSLGQGRETQYF. The CDR3 DNA follows: TGTGCCAGCAGCCTCGGGCAGGGAAGAGAGACCCAGTACTTC. V is TRBV3-1 (or the pseudogene TRBV3-2) and J is TRBJ2-5; TRBD1 might be the D (5 bases). Germline V gene sequence: CDR1 LGHDT, CDR2 YNNKEL (reference sequence). Trimming removed 4 bases from V and 4 bases from J, with 13 bases in between. This CDR3 has 14 residues.

This chain connects TRBV28 to TRBJ1-1; D uncertain. CDR1 is MDHEN, CDR2 SYDVKM, per germline. The CDR3 runs to 17 residues. Between the trimmed V and J ends, which lost 2 bases and 4 bases, there was a span of 20 bases. The CDR3 reads CASSLVETRAVGTEAFF. CDR3 nucleotides: TGTGCCAGCAGTTTAGTGGAGACTAGGGCTGTGGGCACTGAAGCTTTCTTT.

V usage is TRBV5-1 and J usage is TRBJ1-5; D unclear. Germline CDR1 reads SGHRS; CDR2 reads YFSETQ. V shed 2 bases and J shed 3 bases, with 9 bases lying between them. The CDR3 sequence is 14 residues long. This CDR3 is CASSLAPINQPQHF. DNA of the CDR3: TGCGCCAGCAGCTTAGCACCAATCAATCAGCCCCAGCATTTT. Full variable domain (remainder filled in from reference TRBV5-1 and TRBJ1-5): KAGVTQTPRYLIKTRGQQVTLSCSPISGHRSVSWYQQTPGQGLQFLFEYFSETQRNKGNFPGRFSGRQFSNSRSEMNVSTLELGDSALYLCASSLAPINQPQHFGDGTRLSIL.

In DNA form, the CDR3 reads TGTGCCAGCAAGTCGGTTCAGAACACCGGGGAGCTGTTTTTT. Protein sequence: CASKSVQNTGELFF. The chain carries TRBV2 and TRBJ2-2; D not certain. This CDR3 is built from 14 residues. V gave up 7 bases and J gave up 1 base, with 10 bases separating them. Looked up from germline, CDR1 is SNHLY and CDR2 is FYNNEI.

The genes are TRBV5-8 and TRBJ1-1; D uncertain. The germline V gene encodes CDR1 SGHTS and CDR2 YDEGEE. The CDR3 length is 14 residues. V lost 0 bases to trimming and J lost 8 bases, with 14 bases between them. The CDR3 DNA sequence: TGTGCCAGCAGCTTGGTTGGCAGTGGCTTCGAAGCTTTCTTT. The encoded protein is CASSLVGSGFEAFF. The entire variable domain, with the rest obtained from reference TRBV5-8 and TRBJ1-1, is as follows: EAGVTQSPTHLIKTRGQQATLRCSPISGHTSVYWYQQALGLGLQFLLWYDEGEERNRGNFPPRFSGRQFPNYSSELNVNALELEDSALYLCASSLVGSGFEAFFGQGTRLTVV.

The chain employs TRBV9 and TRBJ1-1, with 7 bases identical to TRBD1. This CDR3 has 14 residues. Germline CDR1 is SGDLS and CDR2 is YYNGEE. V lost 0 bases and J lost 3; bases outside the gene matches: 2. CDR3 bases: TGTGCCAGCAGCGTAGCGGGACAGCACACTGAAGCTTTCTTT. Translation: CASSVAGQHTEAFF. Combining the CDR3 with reference TRBV9 and TRBJ1-1 gives the whole variable domain DSGVTQTPKHLITATGQRVTLRCSPRSGDLSVYWYQQSLDQGLQFLIQYYNGEERAKGNILERFSAQQFPDLHSELNLSSLELGDSALYFCASSVAGQHTEAFFGQGTRLTVV.

This clone has just one count. The V and J genes are TRBV6-1 and TRBJ1-1, with D tentatively TRBD1 (5 bases). Trimming stripped 0 bases from V and 11 bases from J, with 13 bases between. The germline V gene has CDR1 MNHNS and CDR2 SASEGT. CDR3 size: 13 residues. This CDR3 reads CASSEARGTGAFF. DNA for the CDR3: TGTGCCAGCAGTGAAGCGCGGGGGACGGGGGCTTTCTTT.

The chain links TRBV3-1 (or the pseudogene TRBV3-2) to TRBJ1-2; 7 bases map to TRBD1. The CDR3 totals 16 residues. Unmatched junction bases numbered 11, after V lost 7 bases and J lost 0 bases. The V gene's germline CDR1 is LGHDT and CDR2 YNNKEL (reference sequence). CDR3 loop: CASKPERDRTNYGYTF. The CDR3 DNA follows: TGTGCCAGCAAACCCGAGAGGGACAGAACTAACTATGGCTACACCTTC.

V usage is TRBV9 and J usage is TRBJ1-2, with 10 bases that match TRBD1. The CDR3 length is 15 residues. V trimming: 4 bases; J trimming: 2 bases; junction bases outside the gene matches: 5. The germline gives CDR1 SGDLS, CDR2 YYNGEE. CDR3 DNA sequence: TGTGCCAGCAGCTTACGACAGGGGGCGAACTATGGCTACACCTTC. This translates into CASSLRQGANYGYTF. Full variable domain (outside the CDR3, taken from reference TRBV9 and TRBJ1-2): DSGVTQTPKHLITATGQRVTLRCSPRSGDLSVYWYQQSLDQGLQFLIQYYNGEERAKGNILERFSAQQFPDLHSELNLSSLELGDSALYFCASSLRQGANYGYTFGSGTRLTVV.

The rearrangement joins TRBV5-5 to TRBJ1-1; D is unclear. This CDR3 is built from 14 residues. CDR1 is SGHKS, CDR2 YYEKEE, per germline (reference sequence). V was clipped by 1 base and J by 1 base, with 8 bases between them. CDR3 in amino acids: CASSLNIWNTEAFF. CDR3 bases: TGTGCCAGCAGCTTGAACATTTGGAACACTGAAGCTTTCTTT.

The chain recombines TRBV7-7 with TRBJ2-1; 9 bases align to TRBD1. The V gene's germline CDR1 is SSHAT and CDR2 FNYEAQ (reference sequence). The CDR3 spans 16 residues. The V segment lost 1 base and the J segment 5 bases; nucleotides outside the gene matches: 6. The CDR3 region has the DNA TGTGCCAGCAGCTTAGTGGTCTGGACAGGGGACAATGAGCAGTTCTTC. It translates to CASSLVVWTGDNEQFF.

V and J are TRBV6-1 and TRBJ1-1; D is unresolved. In germline, CDR1 is MNHNS, CDR2 SASEGT. The CDR3 runs to 14 residues. V lost 3 bases, J lost 5 bases, and 13 bases lay in between. The CDR3 DNA is TGTGCCAGCAGTGACCCTGGGCCATGGACTGAAGCTTTCTTT. Translating gives CASSDPGPWTEAFF.

In DNA form, the CDR3 reads TGCGCCAGCAGCCAGGTAGGACGGGGGGAGAACACTGAAGCTTTCTTT. This sequence encodes CASSQVGRGENTEAFF. The V call is TRBV4-1, the J call TRBJ1-1; the D gene is possibly TRBD1 (5 bases). Germline loops: CDR1 MGHRA, CDR2 YSYEKL. This CDR3 is built from 16 residues. V lost 3 bases and J lost 1, with 15 bases in between.

The chain joins TRBV10-3 to TRBJ1-2; unclear D gene. The V end was cut by 0 bases, the J end by 5 bases, with 7 bases between. Germline CDR1 and CDR2: ENHRY and SYGVKD. This CDR3 has 13 amino acids. CDR3 sequence reads: CAISESTRYGYTF. The CDR3, as DNA: TGTGCCATCAGTGAGTCGACTCGATATGGCTACACCTTC.

This chain connects TRBV10-2 to TRBJ1-4; possibly TRBD1 for D (6 bases). Germline V CDR1 and CDR2: WSHSY, SAAADI. The CDR3 contains 16 residues. Trimming removed 3 bases from V and 4 bases from J, with 15 bases in between. CDR3: CASSDGRQGGNEKLFF. As DNA, the CDR3 is TGCGCCAGCAGTGACGGGCGGCAAGGGGGTAATGAAAAACTGTTTTTT.

The CDR3 spells CASDSFNEKLFF. In DNA, the CDR3 is TGTGCCTCGGACAGCTTTAATGAAAAACTGTTTTTT. The rearrangement joins TRBV19 to TRBJ1-4; D possibly corresponds to TRBD1 (6 bases). This CDR3 contains 12 residues. Germline CDR1 is LNHDA and CDR2 is SQIVND (reference sequence). Trimming took off 11 bases at V and 4 bases at J, with 11 bases between the two ends.

This rearrangement joins TRBV7-9 to TRBJ1-1; 9 bases align to TRBD1. With 5 bases clipped from V and 0 bases from J, the junction kept 4 bases outside the gene matches. The CDR3 is 15 amino acids. The germline CDR1 and CDR2 sequences are SEHNR and FQNEAQ (reference sequence). The CDR3 spells CASSPGQGLNTEAFF. In DNA, the CDR3 is TGTGCCAGCAGCCCCGGACAGGGGTTGAACACTGAAGCTTTCTTT. The variable domain in full, completed from reference TRBV7-9 and TRBJ1-1, reads DTGVSQNPRHKITKRGQNVTFRCDPISEHNRLYWYRQTLGQGPEFLTYFQNEAQLEKSRLLSDRFSAERPKGSFSTLEIQRTEQGDSAMYLCASSPGQGLNTEAFFGQGTRLTVV.

The gene calls are TRBV18 and TRBJ2-1, with 10 bases that match TRBD1. V gave up 6 bases and J gave up 5 bases; unmatched junction bases: 7. CDR3 size: 15 residues. The germline gives CDR1 KGHSH, CDR2 LQKENI. This CDR3 reads CASSGGQGKNNEQFF. In DNA, the CDR3 is TGTGCCAGCTCTGGGGGACAGGGGAAGAACAATGAGCAGTTCTTC.

V is TRBV3-1 (or the pseudogene TRBV3-2) and J is TRBJ2-2, with a possible D match to TRBD2 (7 bases). In germline, CDR1 is LGHDT, CDR2 YNNKEL (reference sequence). The CDR3 is 18 residues long. V lost 1 base to trimming and J lost 0 bases, with 15 bases between them. In DNA form, the CDR3 reads TGTGCCAGCAGCCAAGCGGGGGGCCACTTTACGAACACCGGGGAGCTGTTTTTT. This encodes CASSQAGGHFTNTGELFF.

V usage is TRBV18 and J usage is TRBJ2-7, with D tentatively TRBD1 (6 bases). Germline values: CDR1 KGHSH, CDR2 LQKENI. The CDR3 contains 15 residues. V gave up 1 base and J gave up 3 bases, with 13 bases separating them. This CDR3 reads CASSPRRQANYEQYF. As DNA, the CDR3 is TGTGCCAGCTCACCACGAAGACAGGCAAACTACGAGCAGTACTTC.

The chain combines TRBV27 with TRBJ1-2; TRBD1 agrees at 7 bases. The V gene end was trimmed by 4 bases and the J gene end by 1 base; junction bases not matched to a gene: 3. In germline, CDR1 is MNHEY, CDR2 SMNVEV (reference sequence). The CDR3 runs 14 residues. CDR3 amino acids: CASSWDSYNYGYTF. In DNA, the CDR3 is TGTGCCAGCAGTTGGGACAGTTATAACTATGGCTACACCTTC.

This clone has more than one count but fewer than ten. This chain joins TRBV5-1 and TRBJ2-5, with 13 positions matching TRBD2. This CDR3 is built from 17 residues. The V segment lost 2 bases and the J segment 0 bases; nucleotides outside the gene matches: 4. In germline, CDR1 is SGHRS, CDR2 YFSETQ. Written as DNA, the CDR3 is TGCGCCAGCAGCTTAGGGACTAGCGGGGATAACCAAGAGACCCAGTACTTC. It is translated as CASSLGTSGDNQETQYF.

This clone was found a few times. The chain uses TRBV18 and TRBJ1-2, with 7 bases that match TRBD1. With 5 bases clipped from V and 4 bases from J, the junction kept 10 bases outside the gene matches. This CDR3 comprises 15 residues. Per the germline V gene, CDR1 is KGHSH and CDR2 is LQKENI. The CDR3 coding sequence is TGTGCCAGCTCAACAGGACAGGCGGCAGTCTATGGCTACACCTTC. This translates into CASSTGQAAVYGYTF.

This chain connects TRBV7-2 to TRBJ1-1; 7 nucleotides match TRBD1. The CDR3 contains 14 residues. Germline V gene sequence: CDR1 SGHTA, CDR2 FQGNSA. With V trimmed by 3 bases and J by 5 bases, 6 bases remained unmatched. CDR3 in amino acids: CASSFRTGETEAFF. In DNA, the CDR3 is TGTGCCAGCAGCTTCCGAACAGGGGAGACTGAAGCTTTCTTT.

This chain joins TRBV29-1 and TRBJ2-7; 8 bases fit TRBD2. CDR3 length: 12 residues. Germline CDR1 and CDR2: SQVTM and ANQGSEA. V shed 7 bases and J 6 bases; nucleotides not matched to a gene: 8. The CDR3, as DNA: TGCAGCGCCGGGAGGGTGCAGGGCGAGCAGTACTTC. It is translated as CSAGRVQGEQYF.